One sample yielded the 12 T cell receptor beta chains listed below, sequenced in a study of tumor and adjacent non-tumor tissue in lung cancer. Three rounds of nested PCR, following a modified ARM-PCR protocol, produced the TCRbeta library. TCRdb fed the multiplex PCR reads into MiXCR, producing one record per CDR3 protein. The sample holds fewer than 85,000 distinct CDR3 sequences; about three quarters are singletons and the top ten take about 30%. RNA was extracted from bulk tissue without any cell sorting. Sequenced material: lung tumor tissue. The receptors come from a man in his sixties with non-small cell lung cancer.

Concerning this clonotype: One end of the junction fails to match germline, which may point to a read error. J is TRBJ2-5 and V is TRBV5-4; the match to TRBD2 covers 12 bases. There are 15 residues in the CDR3. The germline V gene encodes CDR1 SGHNT and CDR2 YYREEE (reference sequence). CDR3 region: CASSLLAGGQETQYF. CDR3 DNA: TGTGCCAGCAGCTTGCTAGCGGGAGGGCAAGAGACACAGTATTTC.

As regards this clonotype: No conserved phenylalanine or tryptophan ends this CDR3, so it is likely a read error. The J gene is TRBJ2-1, the V gene TRBV20-1; TRBD2 aligns across 10 bases. CDR1 DFQATT and CDR2 SNEGSKA come from the germline V gene (reference sequence). The CDR3 is made up of 16 amino acids. With 0 bases clipped from V and 6 bases from J, the junction kept 8 bases outside the gene matches. CDR3 protein: CSARDRAGLATNEQFS. For the CDR3, the DNA is TGCAGTGCTAGAGATCGCGCGGGACTAGCGACCAATGAGCAGTTCTCC.

As concerns this clonotype: A read error may account for a junction end that differs from germline. The chain combines TRBV6-2 or TRBV6-3 with TRBJ2-2; TRBD2 matches 12 bases. This CDR3 is 19 amino acids long. Germline lookup yields CDR1 MNHEY and CDR2 SVGEGT. The CDR3 coding sequence is TGTGCCAGCAGTTCCACCGGACTAGCGGGATATGGAGACACCGGGGAGTTGTTTTTT. This gives the protein CASSSTGLAGYGDTGELFF.

As for this clonotype: Possible read error: a much larger clone is one base away. V gene TRBV5-1 combines with J gene TRBJ2-7, with no clear D. The CDR3 is 12 residues long. Trimming left V 4 bases short and J 4 bases short, with 9 bases between. Germline V gives CDR1 SGHRS, CDR2 YFSETQ. CDR3: CASSLPGYEQYF. CDR3 in DNA: TGCGCCAGCAGCCTCCCGGGTTACGAGCAGTACTTC.

There are a few counts of this clonotype. The V call is TRBV24-1, the J call TRBJ2-7; possibly TRBD1 for D (6 bases). Germline assignment: CDR1 KGHDR and CDR2 SFDVKD. The CDR3 covers 17 residues. The V and J ends lost 3 bases and 3 bases respectively, with 20 bases between them. The CDR3 spells CATSDPSDGDNYYEQYF. The CDR3 region has the DNA TGTGCCACCAGTGATCCGAGTGATGGGGACAACTACTACGAGCAGTACTTC.

This clonotype was observed many times. The J gene is TRBJ2-2, the V gene TRBV5-1; D uncertain. Germline-derived CDR1 and CDR2 are SGHRS and YFSETQ. Trimming stripped 2 bases from V and 6 bases from J, with 8 bases between. The CDR3 is 13 residues long. The CDR3 DNA reads TGCGCCAGCAGCTTCGAATTCGCCGGGGAGCTGTTTTTT. Its protein is CASSFEFAGELFF. Complete variable domain (other parts from reference TRBV5-1 and TRBJ2-2): KAGVTQTPRYLIKTRGQQVTLSCSPISGHRSVSWYQQTPGQGLQFLFEYFSETQRNKGNFPGRFSGRQFSNSRSEMNVSTLELGDSALYLCASSFEFAGELFFGEGSRLTVL.

This clonotype has ten or more counts. The chain recombines TRBV6-5 with TRBJ2-5, with a possible D match to TRBD2 (6 bases). The germline V and J ends were trimmed by 2 bases and 6 bases, with 16 bases remaining between them. Germline V gene lookup returns CDR1 MNHEY and CDR2 SVGAGI. The CDR3 runs to 15 residues. The CDR3 DNA reads as TGTGCCAGCAGTTACAGTCGGAGGGGAGGTCAGACCCAGTACTTC. Its protein is CASSYSRRGGQTQYF.

Sample share makes this clonotype medium-sized. The V call is TRBV24-1, the J call TRBJ2-5, with 7 bases matching TRBD2. CDR3 size: 13 residues. V lost 7 bases to trimming and J lost 2 bases; unmatched junction nucleotides: 3. The germline V gene encodes CDR1 KGHDR and CDR2 SFDVKD. CDR3 sequence: CATSPSGQETQYF. CDR3 sequence (DNA): TGTGCCACCAGCCCTAGCGGTCAAGAGACCCAGTACTTC.

Remarks on this clonotype: One junction end does not reproduce the germline sequence, and a read error may be involved. The V call is TRBV10-2, the J call TRBJ2-3, with TRBD2 matching 7 bases. From germline, CDR1 is WSHSY and CDR2 SAAADI. CDR3 size: 15 residues. The CDR3 loop is CTSRGLAGVEDTQYF. The CDR3 nucleotides read TGCACCAGCCGTGGATTAGCGGGTGTGGAAGATACGCAGTATTTT.

For this clonotype: Possible read error: a much larger clone is one base away. The chain recombines TRBV30 with TRBJ2-7; 7 bases map to TRBD1. This CDR3 is 13 amino acids long. V lost 5 bases and J lost 4; bases outside the gene matches: 8. Germline CDR1 GTSNPN, CDR2 SVGIG (reference sequence). Here the CDR3 reads CAWRRQGLYEQYF. In nucleotides, the CDR3 is TGTGCCTGGCGGAGACAGGGATTGTACGAGCAGTACTTC. Supplemented by reference TRBV30 and TRBJ2-7, the full variable domain reads SQTIHQWPATLVQPVGSPLSLECTVEGTSNPNLYWYRQAAGRGLQLLFYSVGIGQISSEVPQNLSASRPQDRQFILSSKKLLLSDSGFYLCAWRRQGLYEQYFGPGTRLTVT.

This clonotype turned up a few times. A much larger clone lies one base from this, so it may be a read error. J is TRBJ2-7 and V is TRBV6-1; D ambiguous. Judging by the DNA end, TRBJ2-1 fits better; the J call may be wrong. The CDR3 is 12 amino acids. The germline gives CDR1 MNHNS, CDR2 SASEGT. The CDR3 bases are TGTGCCAGCAGTGAAATTAACTACGAGCAGTTCTTC. It specifies CASSEINYEQFF.

The CDR3 reads CATSDSKPQTSARTKNIQYF. DNA for the CDR3: TGTGCCACCAGTGATTCCAAACCCCAAACTAGCGCAAGAACCAAAAACATTCAGTACTTC. The chain joins TRBV24-1 to TRBJ2-4; the match to TRBD2 covers 7 bases. The J segment lost 2 bases and the V segment lost 2 bases, leaving 17 bases of the junction unmatched. This CDR3 comprises 20 residues. In germline, CDR1 is KGHDR, CDR2 SFDVKD.